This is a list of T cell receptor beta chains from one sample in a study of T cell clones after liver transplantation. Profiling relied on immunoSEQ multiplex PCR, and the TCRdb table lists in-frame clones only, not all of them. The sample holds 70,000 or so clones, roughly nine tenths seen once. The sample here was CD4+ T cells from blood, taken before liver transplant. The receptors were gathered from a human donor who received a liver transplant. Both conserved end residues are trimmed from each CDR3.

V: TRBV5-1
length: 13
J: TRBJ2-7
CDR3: ASSLAPGPAYEQY

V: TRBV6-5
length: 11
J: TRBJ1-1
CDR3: ASSPGLNTEAF

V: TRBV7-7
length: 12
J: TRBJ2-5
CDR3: ASSSAGTIETQY

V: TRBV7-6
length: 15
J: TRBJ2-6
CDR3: ASSLDSLPSGANVLT

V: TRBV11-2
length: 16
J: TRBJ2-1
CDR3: ASSLGRLAGGLYNEQF

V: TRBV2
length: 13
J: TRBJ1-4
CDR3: ASSKTGIGNEKLF

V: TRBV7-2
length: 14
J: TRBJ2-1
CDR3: ASSYPAGGPSNEQF

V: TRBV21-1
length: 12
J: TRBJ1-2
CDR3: ASNISRQPYGYT

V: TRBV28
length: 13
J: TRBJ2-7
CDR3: ASSTGSTSSHEQY

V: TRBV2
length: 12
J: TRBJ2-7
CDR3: ASVSGGLKYEQY

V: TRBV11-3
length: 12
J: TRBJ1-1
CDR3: ASSTGQGGTEAF

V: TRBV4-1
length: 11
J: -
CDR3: ASSSMGGYEQY

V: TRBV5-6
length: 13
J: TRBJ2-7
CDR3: ASSLGGGPTYEQY

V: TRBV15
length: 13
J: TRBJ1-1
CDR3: ATSRRDRGDTEAF

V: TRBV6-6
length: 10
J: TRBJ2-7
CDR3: ASAPTSYEQY

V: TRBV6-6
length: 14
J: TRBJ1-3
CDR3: ACLGDRSDSGNTIY

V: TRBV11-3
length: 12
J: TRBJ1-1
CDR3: ASSFGQGNTEAF

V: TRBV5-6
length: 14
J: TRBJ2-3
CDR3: ASSIIAGGFTDTQY

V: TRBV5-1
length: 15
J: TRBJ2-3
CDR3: ASSDPSAGGFTDTQY

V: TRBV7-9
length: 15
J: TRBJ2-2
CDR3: ASRLPGLHSLTGELF

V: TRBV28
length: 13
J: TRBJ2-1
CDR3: ASSPISGGLNEQF

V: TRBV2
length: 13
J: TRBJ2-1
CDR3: ASSAESGSENEQF

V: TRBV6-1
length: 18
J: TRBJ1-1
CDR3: ASSERDHRGRTRLNTEAF

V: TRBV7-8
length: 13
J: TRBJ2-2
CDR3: ASSLGGTITGELF

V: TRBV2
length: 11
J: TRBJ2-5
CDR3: ASSSQGRETQY

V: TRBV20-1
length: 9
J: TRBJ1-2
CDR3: SAREGAGYT

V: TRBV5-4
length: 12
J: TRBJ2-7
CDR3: ASSKETGYHEQY

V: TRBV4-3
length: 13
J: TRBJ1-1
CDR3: ASSHPDRENTEAF

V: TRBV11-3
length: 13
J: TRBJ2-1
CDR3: ASTLAPGGSYEQF

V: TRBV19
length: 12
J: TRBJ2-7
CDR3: ASSIGSNPYEQY

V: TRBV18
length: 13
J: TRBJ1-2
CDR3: ASSLGPDRVPGYT

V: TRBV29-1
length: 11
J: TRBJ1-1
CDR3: SVNFGGVTEAF

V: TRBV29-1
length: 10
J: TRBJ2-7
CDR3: SVVGPATEQY

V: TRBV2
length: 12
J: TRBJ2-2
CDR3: ASREQGPTGELF

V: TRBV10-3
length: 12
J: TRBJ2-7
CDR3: AIQQDRDFSGQY

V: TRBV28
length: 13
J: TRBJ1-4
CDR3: ASSPAGGVGEKLF

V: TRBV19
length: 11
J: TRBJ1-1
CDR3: ASSDRVGAEAF

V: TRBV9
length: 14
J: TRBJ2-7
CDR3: ASSVTEGLSQGEQY

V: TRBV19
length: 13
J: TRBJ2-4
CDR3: ASSTGDGGKNIQY

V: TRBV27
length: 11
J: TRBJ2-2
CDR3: ASSLKPSGELF

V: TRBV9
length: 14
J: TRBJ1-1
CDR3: ASSRGLSGGYTEAF

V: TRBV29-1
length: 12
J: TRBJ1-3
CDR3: SGSTGSSGNTIY

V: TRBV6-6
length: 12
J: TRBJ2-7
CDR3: ASSRTGLPYEQY

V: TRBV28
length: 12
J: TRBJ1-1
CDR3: ASSFRGGTTEAF

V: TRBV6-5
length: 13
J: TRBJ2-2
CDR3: ASKASGIGTGELF

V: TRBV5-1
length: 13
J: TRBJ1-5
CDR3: ASSFGTDSNQPQH

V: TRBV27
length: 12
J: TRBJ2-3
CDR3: ASSSPPHGSTQY

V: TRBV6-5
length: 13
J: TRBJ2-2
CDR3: ASSYWGGRTGELF